These T cell receptor beta chains were read from a single sample in a study of T-cell memory formation after mild COVID-19. A single record per CDR3 protein comes from TCRdb applying MiXCR to the 5' RACE reads. This table has roughly 510,000 distinct CDR3 sequences, roughly 17% appearing once. Sequencing was performed on PBMCs or a T cell subset sorted from them (not recorded which). The origin of the receptors is an adult woman who had mild COVID-19 (a few samples of this study predate the infection). Cell type and time point are not known. The CDR3 runs from the conserved cysteine through the conserved F or W. Each record gives: D gene, clone size, J gene, V gene, CDR3 DNA, CDR3 protein. A D gene is named only where the DNA matches it firmly. Not all rows give a size; the values are once, few, many and, for expanded clones, a class.

>-|-|TRBJ1-1|TRBV7-3
TGTGCCAGCAGCTTATTCCCTGGGACTGAAGCTTTCTTT
CASSLFPGTEAFF
>-|-|TRBJ2-1|TRBV5-1
TGCGCCAGCAGCTTGGCGGGGTACCCTAACAATGAGCAGTTCTTC
CASSLAGYPNNEQFF
>TRBD2|few|TRBJ2-7|TRBV4-1
TGCGCCAGCAGCCAAGGCCGGACTAGCGTGATCAACGAGCAGTACTTC
CASSQGRTSVINEQYF
>TRBD1|many|TRBJ2-1|TRBV9
TGTGCCAGCAGCACAACACAGACAGGGTCCACTGAGCAGTTCTTC
CASSTTQTGSTEQFF
>-|few|TRBJ2-6|TRBV6-2/TRBV6-3
TGTGCCAGCAGCACCCCCCGGGGGCTCTCTGGGGCCAACGTCCTGACTTTC
CASSTPRGLSGANVLTF
>-|-|TRBJ2-7|TRBV6-5
TGTGCCAGCAGTTACTCGACGAGGGGTGTCCAGTACTTC
CASSYSTRGVQYF
>-|few|TRBJ2-7|TRBV6-5
TGTGCCAGCAGTTACTCAGAAGGGAGCTCCTACGAGCAGTACTTC
CASSYSEGSSYEQYF
>-|few|TRBJ2-1|TRBV29-1
TGCAGCGTGGCGCCTGTCAATGAGCAGTTCTTC
CSVAPVNEQFF
>-|-|TRBJ2-7|TRBV27
TGTGCCAGCAGTTTTGGCACCGGTGGGGGGGAGCAGTACTTC
CASSFGTGGGEQYF
>TRBD2|-|TRBJ2-1|TRBV6-5
TGTGCCAGCAGTTCCAACTTCGGGACTAGCGGATCCTTATACAATGAGCAGTTCTTC
CASSSNFGTSGSLYNEQFF
>-|many|TRBJ2-1|TRBV12-3/TRBV12-4
TGTGCCAGCAGTTCACAGGGCGGAGGTGAGCAGTTCTTC
CASSSQGGGEQFF
>-|-|TRBJ2-5|TRBV12-3/TRBV12-4
TGTGCCAGCAGTTTTGCCACCGGGGGATCGCAGACCCAGTACTTC
CASSFATGGSQTQYF
>-|few|TRBJ2-7|TRBV14
TGTGCCAGCAGCCAAGGGGGCTATGCTACCTACGAGCAGTACTTC
CASSQGGYATYEQYF
>-|-|TRBJ1-2|TRBV9
TGTGCCAGCAGCGTAGCTACGACAGACGGCTACACCTTC
CASSVATTDGYTF
>TRBD1|-|TRBJ1-5|TRBV7-9
TGTGCCAGCAGCTTAGAAGGGACAGGGAGAGGCAATCAGCCCCAGCATTTT
CASSLEGTGRGNQPQHF
>-|few|TRBJ2-2|TRBV29-1
TGCAGCGTTGAACAGGGTTATAGAACCGGGGAGCTGTTTTTT
CSVEQGYRTGELFF
>TRBD2|-|TRBJ2-7|TRBV30
TGTGCCGTCGGGGGGACTAACTACGAGCAGTACTTC
CAVGGTNYEQYF
>-|-|TRBJ2-5|TRBV18
TGTGCCAGCTCACCCAATCTCGGCTCCCAAGAGACCCAGTACTTC
CASSPNLGSQETQYF
>TRBD1|few|TRBJ1-2|TRBV25-1
TGTGCCAGCAGTGAATCTCCCAGGGGGTATGGCTACACCTTC
CASSESPRGYGYTF
>-|-|TRBJ1-1|TRBV5-1
TGCGCCAGCAGCCTCTTATGGGGTGGGACTGAAGCTTTCTTT
CASSLLWGGTEAFF
>-|few|TRBJ1-3|TRBV5-5
TGTGCCAGCAGCTTGGCTGCAGCTGGAAACACCATATATTTT
CASSLAAAGNTIYF
>TRBD2|-|TRBJ2-7|TRBV20-1
TGCAGTGCTAGAGTTCCTAGCGGGGCCTACGAGCAGTACTTC
CSARVPSGAYEQYF
>TRBD2|-|TRBJ2-1|TRBV9
TGTGCCAGCAGCCCTACCGGGACTAGCGGGGCTGATGAGCAGTTCTTC
CASSPTGTSGADEQFF
>-|-|TRBJ2-1|TRBV5-6
TGTGCCAGCAGCTTAAAAATAGGCGACAGCTCCTACAATGAGCAGTTCTTC
CASSLKIGDSSYNEQFF
>TRBD2|many|TRBJ2-7|TRBV7-2
TGTGCCAGCAGCCCGGGACTAGCGGGAGACGAGCAGTACTTC
CASSPGLAGDEQYF
>TRBD2|few|TRBJ2-7|TRBV4-1
TGCGCCAGCAGCCAAGGGGGACGGGGGGGCTCCTACGAGCAGTACTTC
CASSQGGRGGSYEQYF
>-|few|TRBJ1-5|TRBV20-1
TGCAGTGCTAGAGGGTGGGACAGCAATCAGCCCCAGCATTTT
CSARGWDSNQPQHF
>-|few|TRBJ1-3|TRBV24-1
TGTGCCACCAGTGATTATTCTGGAAACACCATATATTTT
CATSDYSGNTIYF
>TRBD2|few|TRBJ2-1|TRBV20-1
TGCAGTGCTAAAGCGGGGGGGGCTTGGGGCTCCTACAATGAGCAGTTCTTC
CSAKAGGAWGSYNEQFF
>TRBD1|-|TRBJ2-1|TRBV2
TGTGCCAGCAGGAGGCTCGGACAGGGGGGAAACAATGAGCAGTTCTTC
CASRRLGQGGNNEQFF
>-|many|TRBJ2-1|TRBV4-1
TGCGCCAGCAGTTTCACCTCGGGGTCAACCTACAATGAGCAGTTCTTC
CASSFTSGSTYNEQFF
>-|-|TRBJ1-1|TRBV12-3/TRBV12-4
TGTGCCAGCAGCCCCCTTTGGGGGGCTGAAGCTTTCTTT
CASSPLWGAEAFF
>-|-|TRBJ2-3|TRBV9
TGTGCCAGCAGCCCTGACGGGCAGGGAACGAATACGCAGTATTTT
CASSPDGQGTNTQYF
>-|-|TRBJ1-6|TRBV2
TGTGCCAGCAGTGCGGCGGTCAGGATGGGTTCACCCCTCCACTTT
CASSAAVRMGSPLHF
>-|-|TRBJ1-1|TRBV7-3
TGTGCCAGCAGCTTGAACATTAACACTGAAGCTTTCTTT
CASSLNINTEAFF
>-|few|TRBJ2-3|TRBV3-1
TGTGCCAGCTTGAAGGCAGGGGCAGATACGCAGTATTTT
CASLKAGADTQYF
>-|few|TRBJ1-2|TRBV2
TGTGCCAGCAGTGAAAGGGAAGACCCGTCCTACGGCTACACCTTC
CASSEREDPSYGYTF
>-|-|TRBJ2-5|TRBV9
TGTGCCAGCAGCGTAGGTGGCGGGGTCTTAGGGGAGACCCAGTACTTC
CASSVGGGVLGETQYF
>-|few|TRBJ1-4|TRBV27
TGTGCCAGCAGTTTGTACGGAGGGAAAGAAAAACTGTTTTTT
CASSLYGGKEKLFF
>TRBD1|many|TRBJ2-1|TRBV5-4
TGTGCCAGCAGCCCGGGACAGCGAAGTTACAATGAGCAGTTCTTC
CASSPGQRSYNEQFF
>-|-|TRBJ2-3|TRBV27
TGTGCCAGCAGTTCGCGACAGTTCTCTACTAGCACAGATACGCAGTATTTT
CASSSRQFSTSTDTQYF
>-|many|TRBJ2-7|TRBV27
TGTGCCAGCAGTCTGGGGGTCAGGTACGAGCAGTACTTC
CASSLGVRYEQYF
>TRBD1|-|TRBJ1-2|TRBV6-1
TGTGCCAGCAGTCCCCGACAGGGAAGGAATGGCTACACCTTC
CASSPRQGRNGYTF
>-|few|TRBJ1-2|TRBV10-3
TGTGCCATCAGTGAGGAAGGGATCTATGGCTACACCTTC
CAISEEGIYGYTF
>-|few|TRBJ1-1|TRBV10-3
TGTGCCATCAGTGGGGGTGGGAACACTGAAGCTTTCTTT
CAISGGGNTEAFF
>-|-|TRBJ1-2|TRBV7-9
TGTGCCAGCAGCAACAGACAGGCTTACTATGGCTACACCTTC
CASSNRQAYYGYTF
>-|many|TRBJ2-1|TRBV18
TGTGCCAGCTCACCCCGGACAAGGACCGATGAGCAGTTCTTC
CASSPRTRTDEQFF
>TRBD2|-|TRBJ2-7|TRBV5-1
TGCGCCAGCAGCTTGATTAGCGGGAACTCCTACGAGCAGTACTTC
CASSLISGNSYEQYF
>-|-|TRBJ2-7|TRBV7-9
TGTGCCAGCAGCTTCGGCGGGACCCTCTACGAGCAGTACTTC
CASSFGGTLYEQYF
>-|few|TRBJ1-1|TRBV9
TGTGCCAGCAGCGTTACAGGGCTCGACACTGAAGCTTTCTTT
CASSVTGLDTEAFF
>-|-|TRBJ2-6|TRBV19
TGTGCCAGTAGGGTAGGGCCCTCTGGGGCCAACGTCCTGACTTTC
CASRVGPSGANVLTF
>TRBD1|-|TRBJ2-3|TRBV9
TGTGCCAGCAGCATCGGGACAGGGGGCATCGCGGATACGCAGTATTTT
CASSIGTGGIADTQYF
>-|few|TRBJ2-1|TRBV5-1
TGCGCCAGCAGCCTGGAATATAGGTACGAGCAGTTCTTC
CASSLEYRYEQFF
>-|few|TRBJ2-4|TRBV6-2/TRBV6-3
TGTGCCAGCAGTTACAGGGGGTTCAAAAACATTCAGTACTTC
CASSYRGFKNIQYF
>TRBD1|-|TRBJ1-6|TRBV5-6
TGTGCCAGCAGCTCCCGGACAGGGGGGGATTCACCCCTCCACTTT
CASSSRTGGDSPLHF